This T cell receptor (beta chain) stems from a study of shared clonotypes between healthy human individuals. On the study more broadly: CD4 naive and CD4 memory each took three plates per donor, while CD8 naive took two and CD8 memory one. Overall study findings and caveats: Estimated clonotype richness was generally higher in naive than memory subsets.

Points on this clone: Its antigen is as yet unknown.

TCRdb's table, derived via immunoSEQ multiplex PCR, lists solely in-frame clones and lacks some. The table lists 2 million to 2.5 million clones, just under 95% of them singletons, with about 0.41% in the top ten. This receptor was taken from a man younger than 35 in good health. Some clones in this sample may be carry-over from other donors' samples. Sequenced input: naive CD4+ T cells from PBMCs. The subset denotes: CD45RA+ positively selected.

The CDR3 sequence is CASSLNPGTGGGAFF. CDR3 DNA sequence: TGTGCCAGCAGCTTAAACCCCGGGACAGGGGGCGGCGCTTTCTTT. The V gene is TRBV7-3, the J gene TRBJ1-1; TRBD1 matches 12 bases. Trimming took 1 base from V and 11 from J; bases not matched to a gene: 8. The CDR3 is 15 residues long. CDR1 and CDR2 (germline): SGHTA, FQGTGA.